Included here is one T cell receptor (beta chain) sequence, with context. Its cognate antigen is unknown. This sample is part of a study of Ad26.COV2.S vaccination and SARS-CoV-2 variants. CDR3 length: 14 amino acids. Germline CDR1 MDHEN, CDR2 SYDVKM. V lost 5 bases, J lost 3 bases, and 12 bases lay in between. Assay used: immunoSEQ multiplex PCR; TCRdb lists only in-frame clones, some missing. The sample holds about 440,000 clones; 90% are singletons and the top ten take less than 4.5%. Regarding treatment: about 20 received Ad26.COV2.S at low or high dose, single or two shots; about 5 received placebo; per-sample allocation not given. The study sampled participants on day 63 after the first vaccine or placebo injection. Study results and caveats: Vaccine recipients had higher spike-specific TCR breadth than placebo recipients.

Here the sequenced sample was peripheral blood, taken in a trial of Ad26.COV2.S vaccine versus placebo. This receptor was obtained from a person aged 18 to 59 who received the Ad26.COV2.S COVID-19 vaccine or a placebo. The chain has TRBV28 and TRBJ2-3, with D hard to call. CDR3 nucleotides: TGTGCCAGCAGTCCCCCCCGGGTTACAGATACGCAGTATTTT. Encoded protein: CASSPPRVTDTQYF. The full variable domain, in which reference TRBV28 and TRBJ2-3 provide the parts outside the CDR3, is DVKVTQSSRYLVKRTGEKVFLECVQDMDHENMFWYRQDPGLGLRLIYFSYDVKMKEKGDIPEGYSVSREKKERFSLILESASTNQTSMYLCASSPPRVTDTQYFGPGTRLTVL.